This T cell receptor beta chain was sequenced in a study of spatial heterogeneity in lung cancer. Time point here: sample taken at primary tumor resection. Donors were around 70 untreated early-stage non-small cell lung cancer patients. MiXCR was run by TCRdb on the 5' RACE reads, yielding one entry per CDR3 protein. The data show 13,000 or so distinct CDR3 sequences, around 3.7% seen once. The germline V gene encodes CDR1 SGHRS and CDR2 YFSETQ. The CDR3 runs to 15 residues. V was clipped by 2 bases and J by 1 base, with 9 bases between them. This clonotype was seen ten or more times. The chain employs TRBV5-1 and TRBJ2-2, with a possible D match to TRBD1 (6 bases). The TCR comes from a male donor with early-stage non-small cell lung cancer. Material: PBMCs, obtained at surgery. CDR3 DNA: TGCGCCAGCAGCTTTGGGACACAGAACACCGGGGAGCTGTTTTTT. Translated, it gives CASSFGTQNTGELFF.